This T cell receptor beta chain was recorded in a study of blood T cell repertoires in COVID-19 (dated by TCRdb to about 2020). Regarding the study in general: Collaborator samples came from the United States, Italy and Spain and covered acute and convalescent phases of COVID-19. The repertoires were released in a freely available public database intended as a resource for research on the immune response to SARS-CoV-2. The samples were drawn from two sources: the first 160 participants of the ongoing ImmuneRACE study, and 950 to 1,500 subjects contributed by 6 global collaborators. Subjects who had been exposed to COVID-19, were actively infected with it, or had recovered from it provided the deeply sampled blood TCRbeta repertoires that made up the dataset. The material from the prospective study consisted of cDNA or gDNA derived from T cells, B-cell-depleted T cells, or PBMCs. Sample metadata almost always included a de-identified subject ID, COVID-19 status, age in years and sex. HLA class I and class II types, where available, came from metadata supplied by the sample provider rather than from assay-based typing. The research as a whole found: The amount of clinical and demographic metadata varied by source and participant and was provided uncurated.

Enrolling through a virtual design, the prospective study's participants ranged in age from roughly 18 to 89 years and lived across 20 to 30 United States geographic areas. Cohort assignment in the prospective study relied on participant-reported clinical history from a screening survey and a study questionnaire. For ImmuneRACE Cohort 3, a participant was defined as recovered based on two consecutive negative NP/OP PCR tests, clearance by a healthcare professional, or resolution of symptoms. Mobile phlebotomists in the prospective study collected whole blood, serum and a nasopharyngeal or oropharyngeal swab from every participant. Participants in the prospective study had the option to provide additional blood draws and questionnaires over an approximately 2-month period. Before DNA extraction, blood samples from the prospective study were shipped at room temperature or frozen. The immunoSEQ Assay, a bias-controlled multiplex PCR, was used to amplify TCRbeta CDR3 regions from genomic DNA. In the paper's pipeline: Within the assay, amplification of reference gene primers was used to estimate how many nucleated cells each sample contained. To quantify the absolute abundance of each unique TCRbeta CDR3 rearrangement, sequence reads were collapsed and filtered. For each sample, productive Simpson clonality was calculated by taking the square root of Simpson's diversity index across productive rearrangements. TCRdb's version of the immuneACCESS table is confined to in-frame rearrangements and falls short of the full clone set. An unresolved V gene accounts for under half of the shortfall where checked; the remainder is of unknown origin. V, J and clone size derive from that table, while D and trimming were established from the DNA sequence. The sample table holds around 450,000 clones, of which less than 95% were seen once. Jointly, the top ten make up more than 0.55% of the sample.

Turning to this clone: The specificity of this receptor is unknown. No base-level quality is on record; no much larger clone is a single base apart.

The specimen was PBMCs or T cells enriched from blood (not recorded which). The receptor was isolated from a man between 18 and 29 years old who had recovered from COVID-19.

The CDR3 amino acid sequence is: CASSLLTGGLTNEKLFF. In nucleotides, the sequence is TGTGCCAGCAGCTTATTAACAGGGGGATTAACTAATGAAAAACTGTTTTTT. The chain joins TRBV7-6 to TRBJ1-4; a stretch of 8 junction bases matches TRBD1. From the germline V gene, CDR1 is SGHVS and CDR2 is FNYEAQ. The CDR3 spans 17 residues, from the cysteine through the phenylalanine. The kept DNA is CDR3 alone, 51 bases in frame from the first base. Ends trimmed: V by 2 bases, J by 1 base; bases unmatched to a gene: 6.